One sample yielded the 20 T cell receptor beta chains listed below, sequenced in a study of shared clonotypes between healthy human individuals. CD45RO-negative CD8 cells positively selected for CCR7 made up the naive population, which excluded terminally differentiated effector memory CD45RA+ cells. Sequencing was performed with immunoSEQ multiplex PCR; in TCRdb, only in-frame clones are kept and a portion is missing. The sample gives around 2,100,000 clones, about 95% of which show up once; more than 0.9% is in the top ten. Input material: naive CD8+ T cells sorted from blood. These receptors were collected from a young man in good health.

The CDR3 sequence: CASSTDRGLDEQYF. The CDR3 DNA is TGCGCCAGCAGCACGGACAGGGGACTCGACGAGCAGTACTTC. The chain employs TRBV5-1 and TRBJ2-7; TRBD1 aligns across 9 bases. Germline V gene sequence: CDR1 SGHRS, CDR2 YFSETQ. The CDR3 has 14 amino acids. With V trimmed by 4 bases and J by 5 bases, 7 bases remained unmatched.

The chain has TRBV11-2 and TRBJ2-1, with TRBD2 matching over 9 bases. Germline loops: CDR1 SGHAT, CDR2 FQNNGV. The CDR3 runs to 15 residues. The ends lost 3 bases at V and 3 bases at J; junction bases unmatched: 3. CDR3 sequence reads: CASSLERGDYNEQFF. CDR3 in DNA: TGTGCCAGCAGCTTGGAGCGGGGGGACTACAATGAGCAGTTCTTC.

The genes are TRBV28 and TRBJ2-7; perhaps D is TRBD1 or TRBD2 (5 bases each). Germline CDR1 MDHEN, CDR2 SYDVKM. The CDR3 has 16 residues. V lost 5 bases and J 4 bases, leaving 21 bases between the germline ends. CDR3 amino acids: CASSPLLGALGYEQYF. CDR3 in DNA: TGTGCCAGCAGTCCGTTACTAGGGGCTCTAGGATACGAGCAGTACTTC.

CDR3 in DNA: TGTGCCAGCACCCAATTCGTCACAGATACGCAGTATTTT. It yields the protein CASTQFVTDTQYF. The chain recombines TRBV7-2 with TRBJ2-3, with no clear D. The CDR3 is 13 amino acids. Germline V CDR1 and CDR2: SGHTA, FQGNSA. V was trimmed by 7 bases and J by 2 bases, leaving 10 bases between them.

The rearrangement joins TRBV6-5 to TRBJ1-1; no clear D gene. Germline V gene lookup returns CDR1 MNHEY and CDR2 SVGAGI. The CDR3 contains 15 residues. The germline V and J ends were trimmed by 4 bases and 2 bases, with 14 bases remaining between them. CDR3: CASSLSPDGNTEAFF. The CDR3 nucleotides are TGTGCCAGCAGTTTGTCTCCGGACGGAAACACTGAAGCTTTCTTT.

This chain connects TRBV7-9 to TRBJ2-3, with 9 positions matching TRBD2. After removal of 7 bases from V and 3 bases from J, the junction contained 5 bases not matched to a gene. The length of the CDR3 is 14 residues. Germline CDR1 is SEHNR and CDR2 is FQNEAQ (reference sequence). The CDR3 region is CASMISGRTDTQYF. In nucleotides, the CDR3 is TGTGCCAGCATGATTAGCGGGAGAACAGATACGCAGTATTTT.

V and J are TRBV5-6 and TRBJ2-5, with 10 bases aligning to TRBD2. CDR3 length: 15 amino acids. The J segment lost 5 bases and the V segment lost 3 bases, leaving 7 bases of the junction unmatched. Germline-derived CDR1 and CDR2 are SGHDT and YYEEEE. This CDR3 reads CASSWRTSGRETQYF. DNA of the CDR3: TGTGCCAGCAGCTGGAGGACTAGCGGTCGCGAGACCCAGTACTTC.

The V call is TRBV11-2, the J call TRBJ2-5; D is undetermined. Germline loops: CDR1 SGHAT, CDR2 FQNNGV. The ends were cut back, 5 bases at V and 5 bases at J, with 12 bases in the middle. There are 13 residues in the CDR3. CDR3: CASSLGWMETQYF. The CDR3 nucleotides are TGTGCCAGCAGCCTAGGGTGGATGGAGACCCAGTACTTC.

The chain carries TRBV9 and TRBJ2-1; D is perhaps TRBD2 (5 bases). Trimming removed 4 bases from V and 4 bases from J, with 12 bases in between. From germline, CDR1 is SGDLS and CDR2 YYNGEE. The CDR3 runs 14 residues. The CDR3 DNA follows: TGTGCCAGCAGCCAAGACGGGGTTTACAATGAGCAGTTCTTC. Translation: CASSQDGVYNEQFF.

The V and J genes are TRBV6-6 and TRBJ2-5; weak D call: TRBD2 (5 bases). Trimming removed 4 bases from V and 5 bases from J, with 8 bases in between. The CDR3 runs 12 residues. Germline CDR1 is MNHNY and CDR2 is SVGAGI (reference sequence). The CDR3 DNA reads as TGTGCCAGCAGTTCTAGCAGCGAGACCCAGTACTTC. It is translated as CASSSSSETQYF.

This rearrangement joins TRBV28 to TRBJ1-3; D not certain. The CDR3 extends over 12 amino acids. Germline V gene lookup returns CDR1 MDHEN and CDR2 SYDVKM. V was cut by 6 bases and J by 4 bases, with 7 bases left in between. The DNA of the CDR3 is TGTGCCAGCAGGTTTTCGGGAAACACCATATATTTT. Translation gives CASRFSGNTIYF. The variable domain in full, completed from reference TRBV28 and TRBJ1-3, reads DVKVTQSSRYLVKRTGEKVFLECVQDMDHENMFWYRQDPGLGLRLIYFSYDVKMKEKGDIPEGYSVSREKKERFSLILESASTNQTSMYLCASRFSGNTIYFGEGSWLTVV.

This chain links TRBV7-9 with TRBJ2-5; no clear D. Germline lookup yields CDR1 SEHNR and CDR2 FQNEAQ (reference sequence). V was trimmed by 1 base and J by 5 bases, leaving 8 bases between them. There are 13 residues in the CDR3. CDR3 amino acids: CASSLGWRETQYF. The CDR3 DNA reads TGTGCCAGCAGCTTAGGTTGGCGGGAGACCCAGTACTTC.

This rearrangement joins TRBV19 to TRBJ2-7, with D perhaps TRBD2 (5 bases). The CDR3 has 13 residues. Germline-derived CDR1 and CDR2 are LNHDA and SQIVND (reference sequence). The V gene lost 5 bases and the J gene lost 4 bases, with 12 bases spanning the gap. The CDR3 DNA reads TGTGCCAGTAGTCGAGGGCGCGGGTACGAGCAGTACTTC. Protein: CASSRGRGYEQYF.

This chain links TRBV7-6 with TRBJ2-5, with D perhaps matching TRBD2 (6 bases). The CDR3 is made up of 14 amino acids. The germline gives CDR1 SGHVS, CDR2 FNYEAQ. Deletions cut 4 bases from V and 3 bases from J, with 12 bases between. This CDR3 is CASSYVGGKETQYF. CDR3 sequence (DNA): TGTGCCAGCAGCTACGTTGGGGGGAAAGAGACCCAGTACTTC.

The chain recombines TRBV7-3 with TRBJ1-2, with TRBD1 matching 8 bases. The CDR3 is 15 amino acids. Losses at the gene ends were 0 bases for V and 4 bases for J; bases not matched to a gene: 4. From germline, CDR1 is SGHTA and CDR2 FQGTGA. The chain's CDR3 is CASSLTGGTGYGYTF. As DNA, the CDR3 is TGTGCCAGCAGCTTAACGGGAGGGACAGGCTATGGCTACACCTTC.

The table lists this clone with a count of one. The gene calls are TRBV7-2 and TRBJ2-7; the match to TRBD1 covers 8 bases. Germline trimming cut 4 bases from V and 3 bases from J; bases unmatched to any gene: 5. Germline CDR1 is SGHTA and CDR2 is FQGNSA. The CDR3 spans 14 residues. DNA of the CDR3: TGTGCCAGCAGCTCCGGGACAGGTTTCTACGAGCAGTACTTC. It specifies CASSSGTGFYEQYF.

V is TRBV11-2 and J is TRBJ1-5, with D possibly matching TRBD1 (6 bases). This CDR3 region has 15 residues. Per germline, CDR1 SGHAT and CDR2 FQNNGV. Trimming pared 3 bases from V and 7 bases from J, leaving 16 bases between. The CDR3 DNA reads as TGTGCCAGCAGCTTGGAGGGGGGTACAGGCCAGCCCCAGCATTTT. As protein: CASSLEGGTGQPQHF.

The chain links TRBV6-5 to TRBJ2-7; D unclear. This CDR3 is built from 13 residues. The germline V gene has CDR1 MNHEY and CDR2 SVGAGI. V was clipped by 6 bases and J by 2 bases, with 11 bases between them. The CDR3 nucleotides are TGTGCCAGCAGATTAAAGGAAGCCTACGAGCAGTACTTC. It translates to CASRLKEAYEQYF.

The chain carries TRBV27 and TRBJ2-3; 10 bases align to TRBD2. The J segment lost 5 bases and the V segment lost 6 bases, leaving 8 bases of the junction unmatched. CDR1 is MNHEY and CDR2 is SMNVEV in the germline V gene (reference sequence). CDR3 length equals 15 residues. The CDR3 DNA is TGTGCCAGCAGCGAGCTAGCGGGAGCGTTAGATACGCAGTATTTT. Its protein product is CASSELAGALDTQYF.

The rearrangement joins TRBV7-9 to TRBJ2-5; TRBD2 agrees at 11 bases. The CDR3 has 15 residues. CDR1 is SEHNR, CDR2 FQNEAQ, per germline (reference sequence). V was pared by 5 bases and J by 1 base, with 3 bases of the junction left unmatched. For the CDR3, the DNA is TGTGCCAGCAGCCTTAGCGGGGGGGTCCAAGAGACCCAGTACTTC. Amino acid sequence: CASSLSGGVQETQYF. The variable domain in full, completed from reference TRBV7-9 and TRBJ2-5, reads DTGVSQNPRHKITKRGQNVTFRCDPISEHNRLYWYRQTLGQGPEFLTYFQNEAQLEKSRLLSDRFSAERPKGSFSTLEIQRTEQGDSAMYLCASSLSGGVQETQYFGPGTRLLVL.